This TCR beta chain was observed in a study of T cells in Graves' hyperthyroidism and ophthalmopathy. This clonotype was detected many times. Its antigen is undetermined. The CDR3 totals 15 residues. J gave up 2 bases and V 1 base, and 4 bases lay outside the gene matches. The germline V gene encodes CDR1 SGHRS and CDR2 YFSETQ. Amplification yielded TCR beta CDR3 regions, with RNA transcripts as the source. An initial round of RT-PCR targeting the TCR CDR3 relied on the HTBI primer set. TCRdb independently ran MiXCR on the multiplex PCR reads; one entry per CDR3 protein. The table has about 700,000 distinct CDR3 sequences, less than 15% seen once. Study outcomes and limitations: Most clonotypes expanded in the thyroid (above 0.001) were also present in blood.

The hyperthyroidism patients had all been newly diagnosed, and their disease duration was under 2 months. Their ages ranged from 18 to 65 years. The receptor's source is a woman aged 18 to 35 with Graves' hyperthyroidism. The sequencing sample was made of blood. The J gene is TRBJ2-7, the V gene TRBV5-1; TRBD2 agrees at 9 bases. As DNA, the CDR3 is TGCGCCAGCAGCTTGCGGACTAGCGTCGCCTACGAGCAGTACTTC. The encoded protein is CASSLRTSVAYEQYF.